These 25 T cell receptor beta chains originate from one sample sequenced in a study of blood T cell repertoires in COVID-19. The table came from immunoSEQ multiplex PCR; TCRdb's copy has only in-frame clones and leaves some out. There are about 190,000 clones in the sample; more than 75% occur only once, and around 5.7% lies in the top ten. Input material: PBMCs or T cells enriched from blood (not recorded which). Receptor source: a man aged 35 to 55 with acute COVID-19.

The chain combines TRBV19 with TRBJ1-5, with D perhaps TRBD1 (5 bases). The CDR3 sequence is 15 residues long. The V gene's germline CDR1 is LNHDA and CDR2 SQIVND (reference sequence). V was clipped by 5 bases and J by 6 bases, with 17 bases between them. Here the CDR3 reads CASSPPEGRGQPQHF. The CDR3 DNA sequence: TGTGCCAGTAGTCCCCCCGAGGGGAGGGGTCAGCCCCAGCATTTT.

The chain has TRBV7-2 and TRBJ2-2; 7 bases align to TRBD2. J gave up 6 bases and V 1 base, and 8 bases lay outside the gene matches. This CDR3 has 16 residues. In germline, CDR1 is SGHTA, CDR2 FQGNSA. The CDR3, as DNA: TGTGCCAGCAGCTTAGAAGTCTCGGGGAGGGCCGGGGAGCTGTTTTTT. This sequence encodes CASSLEVSGRAGELFF.

J is TRBJ2-1 and V is TRBV27; D is unresolved. Germline V gene sequence: CDR1 MNHEY, CDR2 SMNVEV (reference sequence). V gave up 3 bases and J gave up 4 bases, with 7 bases separating them. CDR3 length: 13 residues. CDR3 sequence reads: CASSFERYNEQFF. The CDR3 coding sequence is TGTGCCAGCAGTTTTGAGCGTTACAATGAGCAGTTCTTC.

The sample holds one count of this clone. The chain has TRBV12-3 or TRBV12-4 and TRBJ1-2, with 7 bases aligning to TRBD1. The V gene end was trimmed by 6 bases and the J gene end by 3 bases; junction bases not matched to a gene: 4. The CDR3 runs to 13 residues. CDR3 DNA sequence: TGTGCCAGCAGCCAGGGACAGTACTATGGCTACACCTTC. Amino acid sequence: CASSQGQYYGYTF.

This chain links TRBV5-4 with TRBJ2-1; TRBD2 matches 8 bases. The CDR3 contains 16 residues. With 4 bases clipped from V and 4 bases from J, the junction kept 10 bases outside the gene matches. In germline, CDR1 is SGHNT, CDR2 YYREEE (reference sequence). The CDR3 sequence: CASSPRGGAGYNEQFF. The CDR3, as DNA: TGTGCCAGCAGCCCCCGGGGGGGGGCCGGATACAATGAGCAGTTCTTC.

The genes are TRBV28 and TRBJ2-7; 8 positions match TRBD1. The CDR3 is 14 residues long. The V gene end was trimmed by 4 bases and the J gene end by 6 bases; junction bases not matched to a gene: 8. Germline CDR1 and CDR2: MDHEN and SYDVKM. The CDR3 is CASSSTGGMSEQYF. The DNA for the CDR3 is TGTGCCAGCAGTTCTACAGGGGGAATGAGCGAGCAGTACTTC. The whole variable domain, filled in from reference TRBV28 and TRBJ2-7, reads DVKVTQSSRYLVKRTGEKVFLECVQDMDHENMFWYRQDPGLGLRLIYFSYDVKMKEKGDIPEGYSVSREKKERFSLILESASTNQTSMYLCASSSTGGMSEQYFGPGTRLTVT.

The rearrangement joins TRBV6-5 to TRBJ2-3; D is perhaps TRBD1 (5 bases). Per the germline V gene, CDR1 is MNHEY and CDR2 is SVGAGI. V was trimmed by 6 bases and J by 2 bases, leaving 15 bases between them. This CDR3 spans 15 amino acids. The CDR3 protein is CASRMTDRSTDTQYF. The CDR3 DNA follows: TGTGCCAGCAGGATGACCGACAGATCCACAGATACGCAGTATTTT.

J is TRBJ2-3 and V is TRBV15, with D possibly being TRBD2 (7 bases). V gave up 4 bases and J gave up 9 bases, with 17 bases separating them. Germline CDR1 is LNHNV and CDR2 is YYDKDF (reference sequence). This CDR3 has 14 amino acids. The CDR3 reads CATSTRAGADTQYF. CDR3 bases: TGTGCCACCAGCACCCGGGCGGGGGCCGACACGCAGTATTTT.

This chain connects TRBV7-9 to TRBJ1-1, with TRBD1 as a possible D gene (5 bases). V was pared by 0 bases and J by 0 bases, with 14 bases between. Germline V CDR1 and CDR2: SEHNR, FQNEAQ (reference sequence). The CDR3 covers 17 residues. The CDR3 here is CASSLAGRGLLNTEAFF. CDR3 DNA sequence: TGTGCCAGCAGCTTAGCCGGGCGGGGACTCCTGAACACTGAAGCTTTCTTT.

In this sample, this clone turned up a few times. The CDR3 loop is CASSLAPSWREGPDEQFF. The DNA of the CDR3 is TGCGCCAGCAGCTTGGCCCCTTCATGGCGGGAGGGCCCGGATGAGCAGTTCTTC. The V and J genes are TRBV5-1 and TRBJ2-1; 9 bases align to TRBD2. Germline CDR1 reads SGHRS; CDR2 reads YFSETQ. CDR3 length equals 18 residues. Trimming at V came to 0 bases and at J to 8 bases, leaving 15 bases not matched to a gene.

The V call is TRBV7-9, the J call TRBJ2-7, with D unresolved. V lost 5 bases and J 4 bases, leaving 12 bases between the germline ends. The CDR3 is 13 residues long. Germline CDR1 SEHNR, CDR2 FQNEAQ (reference sequence). The DNA for the CDR3 is TGTGCCAGCAGCCCAGGAATTTATTACGAGCAGTACTTC. Its protein product is CASSPGIYYEQYF.

The rearrangement links TRBV20-1 to TRBJ2-7; TRBD2 matches at 12 bases. This CDR3 contains 17 residues. The V segment lost 3 bases and the J segment 5 bases; nucleotides outside the gene matches: 14. The germline CDR1 and CDR2 sequences are DFQATT and SNEGSKA (reference sequence). As DNA, the CDR3 is TGCAGTGCTAGTGAATCTAGCGGGAGGGCCAACATCGACGAGCAGTACTTC. This sequence encodes CSASESSGRANIDEQYF.

V usage is TRBV19 and J usage is TRBJ1-1; unclear D gene. V shed 2 bases and J shed 1 base, with 5 bases lying between them. The CDR3 loop spans 13 amino acids. Germline CDR1 reads LNHDA; CDR2 reads SQIVND (reference sequence). The CDR3 bases are TGTGCCAGTAGTATATTCGGGAACACTGAAGCTTTCTTT. Protein: CASSIFGNTEAFF.

The chain is built from TRBV27 and TRBJ1-2; 7 bases line up with TRBD1. V shed 5 bases, J shed 4 bases, and the junction held 7 bases outside the gene matches. CDR1 is MNHEY, CDR2 SMNVEV, per germline (reference sequence). The CDR3 length is 14 residues. The CDR3 region has the DNA TGTGCCAGCAGTCCGACAGGGTCTGGCTATGGCTACACCTTC. Translated: CASSPTGSGYGYTF.

J is TRBJ2-1 and V is TRBV4-1; 12 positions agree with TRBD2. The germline gives CDR1 MGHRA, CDR2 YSYEKL. Trimming removed 4 bases from V and 9 bases from J; junction bases left unmatched: 7. This CDR3 region has 15 residues. CDR3 in amino acids: CASSRGLAGLGEQFF. The CDR3 DNA sequence: TGCGCCAGCAGCCGAGGACTAGCGGGACTGGGTGAGCAGTTCTTC.

The genes are TRBV7-9 and TRBJ2-2; D remains unclear. This CDR3 region has 14 residues. V was clipped by 5 bases and J by 5 bases, with 12 bases between them. Germline V gives CDR1 SEHNR, CDR2 FQNEAQ (reference sequence). The DNA of the CDR3 is TGTGCCAGCAGCGTTACGAGAGAGACCGGGGAGCTGTTTTTT. Translating it yields CASSVTRETGELFF.

V usage is TRBV28 and J usage is TRBJ1-5; tentative D call: TRBD1 (6 bases). Germline CDR1 and CDR2: MDHEN and SYDVKM. V was cut by 8 bases and J by 3 bases, with 11 bases left in between. The length of the CDR3 is 13 residues. Here the CDR3 reads CASLQGPNQPQHF. CDR3 in DNA: TGTGCCAGCCTACAGGGTCCCAATCAGCCCCAGCATTTT.

The chain is built from TRBV12-3 or TRBV12-4 and TRBJ2-2; 8 bases fit TRBD1. The CDR3 loop spans 12 amino acids. CDR3 region: CALEGTGGELFF. CDR3 coding DNA: TGTGCGCTGGAGGGGACAGGCGGGGAGCTGTTTTTT.

V gene TRBV4-1 combines with J gene TRBJ1-3, with D tentatively TRBD1 (5 bases). Looked up from germline, CDR1 is MGHRA and CDR2 is YSYEKL. There are 17 residues in the CDR3. The V gene lost 3 bases and the J gene lost 4 bases, with 19 bases spanning the gap. The CDR3 region is CASSHPRGGEGGNTIYF. In DNA form, the CDR3 reads TGCGCCAGCAGCCACCCTCGGGGAGGGGAGGGGGGAAACACCATATATTTT.

The chain combines TRBV6-5 with TRBJ1-2; perhaps TRBD1 as D (5 bases). Trimming took 2 bases from V and 4 from J, leaving 8 bases between them. Per germline, CDR1 MNHEY and CDR2 SVGAGI. The CDR3 is 13 residues long. The CDR3 sequence is CASSYRGIYGYTF. The CDR3 nucleotides are TGTGCCAGCAGTTACAGGGGAATCTATGGCTACACCTTC.

The chain combines TRBV30 with TRBJ1-5; D is unresolved. There are 15 residues in the CDR3. Trimming removed 1 base from V and 0 bases from J, with 10 bases in between. Germline V gives CDR1 GTSNPN, CDR2 SVGIG (reference sequence). The CDR3, as DNA: TGTGCCTGGAGTGAGGCGGCGTATAGCAATCAGCCCCAGCATTTT. This translates into CAWSEAAYSNQPQHF.

V usage is TRBV7-8 and J usage is TRBJ1-4; D gene unclear. Germline CDR1 reads SGHVS; CDR2 reads FQNEAQ. The CDR3 loop spans 16 amino acids. With 3 bases removed from V and 1 base from J, the gap between germline ends came to 12 bases. CDR3 DNA sequence: TGTGCCAGCAGCTTTGGATGGGCGGGAACTAATGAAAAACTGTTTTTT. Its protein is CASSFGWAGTNEKLFF.

The chain has TRBV20-1 and TRBJ2-3; D possibly corresponds to TRBD2 (6 bases). Trimming left V 6 bases short and J 9 bases short, with 13 bases between. Germline assignment: CDR1 DFQATT and CDR2 SNEGSKA (reference sequence). The CDR3 is 11 residues long. CDR3 loop: CSAPGEGTQYF. The CDR3 nucleotides read TGCAGTGCACCGGGAGAAGGGACGCAGTATTTT.

The chain combines TRBV3-1 (or the pseudogene TRBV3-2) with TRBJ2-1; no clear D. The CDR3 loop spans 11 amino acids. CDR1 LGHDT and CDR2 YNNKEL come from the germline V gene (reference sequence). V was shortened by 3 bases and J by 8 bases, with 5 bases between the two germline ends. CDR3 coding DNA: TGTGCCAGCAGCCACGTATATGAGCAGTTCTTC. Translation: CASSHVYEQFF.

The chain has TRBV28 and TRBJ2-2; no reliable D call. Germline V gives CDR1 MDHEN, CDR2 SYDVKM. Trimming took off 8 bases at V and 0 bases at J, with 7 bases between the two ends. The CDR3 runs to 13 residues. Here the CDR3 reads CASLSPNTGELFF. DNA of the CDR3: TGTGCCAGCCTGAGCCCGAACACCGGGGAGCTGTTTTTT.